This T cell receptor (beta chain) was obtained from a study of T-cell reconstitution after alpha-beta-depleted transplantation in children. The CDR3 is made up of 14 amino acids. CDR1 MNHEY and CDR2 SVGAGI come from the germline V gene. The V gene end was trimmed by 4 bases and the J gene end by 4 bases; junction bases not matched to a gene: 5. Unique molecular identifiers featured in how the TCRbeta library was prepared. TCRdb itself ran the PCR reads through MiXCR, one entry per CDR3 protein. The sample contains approximately 400,000 distinct CDR3 sequences, roughly 17% of which appear only once. This clonotype was observed a few times.

The sample was PBMCs, mostly from graft donor cells, taken 360 days after TCRalphabeta/CD19-depleted stem cell transplant. The source is a boy in the first two years of life who had a stem cell transplant for Wiskott-Aldrich syndrome, so the T cells may come from the graft donor. V and J are TRBV6-5 and TRBJ2-7, with 9 positions matching TRBD2. The CDR3 protein is CASSLVSGRYEQYF. The CDR3 DNA reads as TGTGCCAGCAGTTTGGTTAGCGGGAGATACGAGCAGTACTTC.